A single sample gave rise to the 23 T cell receptor beta chains below, sequenced in a study of patients and donors after allogeneic stem cell transplantation. TCRdb re-analysed the RT-PCR reads in MiXCR, keeping a single row per CDR3 protein. The sample holds hundreds of thousands of distinct CDR3 sequences; less than 15% are singletons and the top ten take more than 9%. Sequences were obtained from blood, either unsorted or a sorted T cell fraction (not recorded which). Receptors were obtained from a human donor who was either an allogeneic HSCT recipient or a stem cell or donor lymphocyte infusion donor (not recorded which). It is not recorded whose cells these are; they may come from a transplant donor.

This chain uses TRBV20-1 with TRBJ2-1; D is unclear. This CDR3 comprises 15 residues. Germline V gene data show CDR1 as DFQATT and CDR2 as SNEGSKA (reference sequence). With 3 bases removed from V and 7 bases from J, the gap between germline ends came to 19 bases. CDR3: CSARDPFYYLNEQFF. The CDR3, as DNA: TGCAGTGCTAGGGATCCATTCTACTATCTGAATGAGCAGTTCTTC.

This clonotype was seen many times. The CDR3 region has the DNA TGTGCCAGCAGCTTAGATTACGGGTCAGATACGCAGTATTTT. Translation gives CASSLDYGSDTQYF. The chain joins TRBV11-2 to TRBJ2-3, with D uncertain. The CDR3 loop spans 14 amino acids. V lost 0 bases to trimming and J lost 4 bases, with 8 bases between them. Germline CDR1 SGHAT, CDR2 FQNNGV. The whole variable domain, remainder taken from reference TRBV11-2 and TRBJ2-3, is EAGVAQSPRYKIIEKRQSVAFWCNPISGHATLYWYQQILGQGPKLLIQFQNNGVVDDSQLPKDRFSAERLKGVDSTLKIQPAKLEDSAVYLCASSLDYGSDTQYFGPGTRLTVL.

By share, this clonotype ranks as medium-sized. The V and J genes are TRBV20-1 and TRBJ2-3; 8 positions agree with TRBD2. Per the germline V gene, CDR1 is DFQATT and CDR2 is SNEGSKA (reference sequence). The CDR3 covers 14 residues. After removal of 7 bases from V and 4 bases from J, the junction contained 10 bases not matched to a gene. The CDR3 DNA follows: TGCAGTGTCCCCGGGGGGGGTTTCGCAGATACGCAGTATTTT. This encodes CSVPGGGFADTQYF.

The chain carries TRBV6-5 and TRBJ1-3, with D hard to call. V was trimmed by 0 bases and J by 0 bases, leaving 6 bases between them. CDR1 MNHEY and CDR2 SVGAGI come from the germline V gene. This CDR3 spans 15 amino acids. For the CDR3, the DNA is TGTGCCAGCAGTTACTCGGGGATCTCTGGAAACACCATATATTTT. Translation: CASSYSGISGNTIYF.

The rearrangement links TRBV4-3 to TRBJ1-1; the D is unclear. This CDR3 has 14 residues. Germline values: CDR1 LGHNA, CDR2 YSLEER. The V gene lost 1 base and the J gene lost 4 bases, with 10 bases spanning the gap. For the CDR3, the DNA is TGCGCCAGCAGCCAAGGTCGCAGGTCCACTGAAGCTTTCTTT. Translating gives CASSQGRRSTEAFF.

The gene calls are TRBV12-3 or TRBV12-4 and TRBJ1-1, with unresolved D. This CDR3 is built from 13 residues. Trimming left V 2 bases short and J 4 bases short, with 8 bases between. CDR3 residues: CASSLTEITEAFF. The DNA of the CDR3 is TGTGCCAGCAGTTTAACGGAGATCACTGAAGCTTTCTTT.

This clonotype has only a few counts. This chain connects TRBV9 to TRBJ2-2; the D gene is possibly TRBD1 (7 bases). Trimming cost V 4 bases and J 0 bases, with 13 bases left between them. The CDR3 covers 16 residues. From germline, CDR1 is SGDLS and CDR2 YYNGEE. CDR3: CASSPRGTANTGELFF. CDR3 nucleotide sequence: TGTGCCAGCAGCCCCCGGGGGACAGCGAACACCGGGGAGCTGTTTTTT.

This clonotype was detected only a few times. The genes are TRBV6-5 and TRBJ2-2; 8 positions agree with TRBD1. With V trimmed by 2 bases and J by 4 bases, 6 bases remained unmatched. Germline CDR1 reads MNHEY; CDR2 reads SVGAGI. CDR3 length equals 16 residues. The CDR3 DNA reads as TGTGCCAGCAGTTACCAGACAGGGGTCGGCACCGGGGAGCTGTTTTTT. This encodes CASSYQTGVGTGELFF.

This clonotype has ten or more counts. This chain uses TRBV12-3 or TRBV12-4 with TRBJ2-3, with 7 bases fitting TRBD1. With V trimmed by 5 bases and J by 4 bases, 6 bases remained unmatched. The CDR3 covers 14 residues. CDR3 amino acids: CASSMTGSPDTQYF. The CDR3 coding sequence is TGTGCCAGCAGTATGACAGGGAGCCCAGATACGCAGTATTTT.

This clonotype came up a few times. The chain links TRBV6-1 to TRBJ2-5, with D uncertain. CDR3 size: 10 residues. The V end was cut by 6 bases, the J end by 7 bases, with 6 bases between. In germline, CDR1 is MNHNS, CDR2 SASEGT. The DNA for the CDR3 is TGTGCCAGCAGGGCCGGGACCCAGTACTTC. Its protein is CASRAGTQYF.

The table lists this clonotype with many counts. The chain uses TRBV11-2 and TRBJ2-7; unclear D gene. Germline CDR1 SGHAT, CDR2 FQNNGV. The length of the CDR3 is 16 residues. The V gene lost 5 bases and the J gene lost 2 bases, with 19 bases spanning the gap. The CDR3 loop is CASSPLNRQATYEQYF. The CDR3 nucleotides read TGTGCCAGCAGCCCCCTAAATAGGCAGGCAACCTACGAGCAGTACTTC.

This rearrangement joins TRBV5-6 to TRBJ2-5, with TRBD2 matching over 13 bases. Germline V gene lookup returns CDR1 SGHDT and CDR2 YYEEEE. The CDR3 loop spans 17 amino acids. J was trimmed by 5 bases and V by 2 bases; bases with no gene match: 9. CDR3 amino acids: CASSFTSGGAGLETQYF. The CDR3 bases are TGTGCCAGCAGCTTTACTAGCGGGGGGGCCGGTTTGGAGACCCAGTACTTC.

This clonotype showed up just a few times. This rearrangement joins TRBV25-1 to TRBJ2-7, with D uncertain. The CDR3 is 11 amino acids. Germline V gene sequence: CDR1 MGHDK, CDR2 SYGVNS. Trimming shortened V by 8 bases and J by 3 bases, and 8 bases separated the two germline ends. CDR3 bases: TGTGCCAGCCGGAACGTCTACGAGCAGTACTTC. Protein: CASRNVYEQYF.

This clonotype came up a few times. The chain uses TRBV20-1 and TRBJ2-7; TRBD1 matches at 9 bases. J was trimmed by 2 bases and V by 6 bases; bases with no gene match: 5. CDR1 DFQATT and CDR2 SNEGSKA come from the germline V gene (reference sequence). The CDR3 contains 13 residues. CDR3 protein: CSAVGQGPYEQYF. CDR3 nucleotides: TGCAGTGCCGTCGGACAGGGGCCCTACGAGCAGTACTTC.

This clonotype has at least ten counts. The V gene is TRBV9, the J gene TRBJ2-7; TRBD2 is a possible D gene (6 bases). V was cut by 0 bases and J by 8 bases, with 12 bases left in between. The CDR3 has 13 residues. CDR1 and CDR2 from the germline V gene are SGDLS and YYNGEE. The chain's CDR3 is CASSVEGGRQQYF. The CDR3 DNA follows: TGTGCCAGCAGCGTAGAAGGAGGGAGACAGCAGTACTTC.

This clonotype was observed many times. The chain couples TRBV6-2 or TRBV6-3 to TRBJ2-4, with 12 bases matching TRBD2. The CDR3 length is 16 residues. Germline lookup yields CDR1 MNHEY and CDR2 SVGEGT. J lost 6 bases, V lost 5 bases, and 8 bases had no gene match. In DNA form, the CDR3 reads TGTGCCAGCAGTCACCGGACTAGCGGGAACCCAAACATTCAGTACTTC. Amino acids: CASSHRTSGNPNIQYF.

This clonotype was found many times. V usage is TRBV29-1 and J usage is TRBJ1-1; 9 bases are shared with TRBD1. The V and J ends lost 5 bases and 5 bases, in that order; junction bases with no gene match: 6. Germline V gene sequence: CDR1 SQVTM, CDR2 ANQGSEA. The CDR3 has 13 residues. The CDR3 here is CSVSTGGITEAFF. Here the CDR3 DNA reads TGCAGCGTTTCGACAGGGGGGATAACTGAAGCTTTCTTT. Together with reference TRBV29-1 and TRBJ1-1, the CDR3 gives the full variable domain: SAVISQKPSRDICQRGTSLTIQCQVDSQVTMMFWYRQQPGQSLTLIATANQGSEATYESGFVIDKFPISRPNLTFSTLTVSNMSPEDSSIYLCSVSTGGITEAFFGQGTRLTVV.

The chain links TRBV4-2 to TRBJ2-1, with 9 positions matching TRBD2. The V and J ends lost 1 base and 8 bases, in that order; junction bases with no gene match: 3. The length of the CDR3 is 14 residues. Germline-derived CDR1 and CDR2 are LGHNA and YNFKEQ. CDR3 in DNA: TGTGCCAGCAGCCAAGCAACTAGCGGGTATGAGCAGTTCTTC. Translated, it gives CASSQATSGYEQFF.

J is TRBJ1-1 and V is TRBV12-3 or TRBV12-4; D is possibly TRBD1 (6 bases). CDR3 length: 16 amino acids. Trimming took 1 base from V and 0 from J, leaving 12 bases between them. The CDR3 DNA follows: TGTGCCAGCAGTTTAGGGACAGCGGAGATGAACACTGAAGCTTTCTTT. Translated, it gives CASSLGTAEMNTEAFF.

This clonotype was observed a few times. The chain recombines TRBV7-8 with TRBJ2-7, with 10 bases that match TRBD2. The V and J ends lost 1 base and 5 bases, in that order; junction bases with no gene match: 5. CDR1 SGHVS and CDR2 FQNEAQ come from the germline V gene. This CDR3 comprises 15 residues. CDR3 nucleotides: TGTGCCAGCAGCTTAGAAACTAGCGGGGTCCACGAGCAGTACTTC. It codes for CASSLETSGVHEQYF.

There are a few counts of this clonotype. The genes are TRBV5-6 and TRBJ2-2; TRBD1 agrees at 9 bases. V gave up 1 base and J gave up 3 bases; unmatched junction bases: 4. The CDR3 loop spans 16 amino acids. Per the germline V gene, CDR1 is SGHDT and CDR2 is YYEEEE. The DNA of the CDR3 is TGTGCCAGCAGCTTGATCTGGGACAGGGACACCGGGGAGCTGTTTTTT. Protein sequence: CASSLIWDRDTGELFF.

V usage is TRBV12-5 and J usage is TRBJ1-6; possibly TRBD1 for D (5 bases). V dropped 3 bases and J dropped 10 bases, with 22 bases sitting between them. Germline values: CDR1 LGHNT, CDR2 FRNRAP. The length of the CDR3 is 17 residues. In DNA, the CDR3 is TGTGCTAGTGGTTTTGGGGGAAGAACCCTACGTTTGTCACCCCTCCACTTT. Its protein is CASGFGGRTLRLSPLHF.

The sample holds many counts of this clonotype. The gene calls are TRBV25-1 and TRBJ2-1; unclear D gene. Germline V gives CDR1 MGHDK, CDR2 SYGVNS. This CDR3 is 15 amino acids long. V lost 1 base and J 4 bases, leaving 11 bases between the germline ends. The CDR3 DNA follows: TGTGCCAGCAGTGAATTAGGCGGCCCATACAATGAGCAGTTCTTC. Encoded protein: CASSELGGPYNEQFF.